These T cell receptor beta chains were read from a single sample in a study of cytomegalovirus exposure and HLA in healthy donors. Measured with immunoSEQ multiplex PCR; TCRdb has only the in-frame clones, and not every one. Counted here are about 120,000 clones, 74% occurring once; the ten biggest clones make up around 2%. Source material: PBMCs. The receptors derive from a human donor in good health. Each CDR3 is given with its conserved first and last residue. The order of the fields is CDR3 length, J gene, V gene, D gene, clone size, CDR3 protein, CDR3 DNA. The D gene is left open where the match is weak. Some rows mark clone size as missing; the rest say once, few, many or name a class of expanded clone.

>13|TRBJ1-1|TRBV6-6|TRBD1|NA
CASSSGGGTEAFF
TGTGCCAGCAGTTCAGGGGGTGGCACTGAAGCTTTCTTT
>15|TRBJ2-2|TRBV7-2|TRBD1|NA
CVSSRQGATTGELFF
TGTGTCAGCAGTCGACAGGGGGCGACCACCGGGGAGCTGTTTTTT
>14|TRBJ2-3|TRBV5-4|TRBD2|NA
CASSFGGSTDTQYF
TGTGCCAGCAGCTTCGGGGGGAGCACAGATACGCAGTATTTT
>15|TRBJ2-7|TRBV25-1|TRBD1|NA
CASSDGQGALDEQYF
TGTGCCAGCAGTGACGGACAGGGGGCGCTTGACGAGCAGTACTTC
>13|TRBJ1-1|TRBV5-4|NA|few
CASSLEGFTEAFF
TGTGCCAGCAGCCTCGAGGGATTCACTGAAGCTTTCTTT
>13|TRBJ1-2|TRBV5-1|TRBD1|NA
CASSTTGGGGYTF
TGCGCCAGCAGCACCACAGGGGGCGGCGGCTACACCTTC
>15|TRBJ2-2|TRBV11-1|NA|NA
CASTQDSRGTGELFF
TGTGCCAGCACACAGGACAGCCGGGGCACCGGGGAGCTGTTTTTT
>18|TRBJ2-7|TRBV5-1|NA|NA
CASSLELSGGVSSYEQYF
TGCGCCAGCAGCTTGGAATTAAGCGGCGGGGTGAGCTCCTACGAGCAGTACTTC
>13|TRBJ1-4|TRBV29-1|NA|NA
CSVVSTGGEQLFF
TGCAGCGTTGTATCGACGGGTGGTGAACAACTGTTTTTT
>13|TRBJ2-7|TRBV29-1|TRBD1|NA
CSVRTGSSYEQYF
TGCAGCGTCCGGACAGGAAGCTCCTACGAGCAGTACTTC
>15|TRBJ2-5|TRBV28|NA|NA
CASRPVGGGKETQYF
TGTGCCAGCAGACCCGTTGGAGGGGGCAAAGAGACCCAGTACTTC
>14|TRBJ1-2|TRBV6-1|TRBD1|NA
CASSADRVLLGYTF
TGTGCCAGCAGCGCTGACAGGGTCCTTCTAGGCTACACCTTC
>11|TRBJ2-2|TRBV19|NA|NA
CASSQEGWLFF
TGTGCCAGTAGTCAGGAGGGGTGGCTGTTTTTT
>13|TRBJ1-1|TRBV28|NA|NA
CASSLMGSTEAFF
TGTGCCAGCAGTTTAATGGGGAGCACTGAAGCTTTCTTT
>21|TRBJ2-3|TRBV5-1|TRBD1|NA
CASSRHPRTGSLVMGTDTQYF
TGCGCCAGCAGCCGACACCCCCGGACAGGGAGCTTGGTGATGGGCACAGATACGCAGTATTTT
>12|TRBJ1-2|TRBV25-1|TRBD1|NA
CANRTGMDGYTF
TGTGCCAACAGGACAGGGATGGATGGCTACACCTTC
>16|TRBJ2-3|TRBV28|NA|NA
CASSLWAGLSTDTQYF
TGTGCCAGCAGTTTATGGGCAGGACTGAGCACAGATACGCAGTATTTT
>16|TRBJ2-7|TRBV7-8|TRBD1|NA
CASTLTGTASPYEQYF
TGTGCCAGCACCCTAACCGGGACAGCCTCACCCTACGAGCAGTACTTC
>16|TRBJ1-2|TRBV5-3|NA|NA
CARSLPADGINYGYTF
TGTGCCAGAAGCTTGCCGGCGGATGGTATTAACTATGGCTACACCTTC
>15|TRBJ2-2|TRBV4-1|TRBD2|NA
CASSQAGGQSGELFF
TGCGCCAGCAGCCAAGCGGGAGGTCAAAGCGGGGAGCTGTTTTTT
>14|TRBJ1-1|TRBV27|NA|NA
CANSFGRMNTEAFF
TGTGCCAACAGTTTTGGGAGGATGAACACTGAAGCTTTCTTT
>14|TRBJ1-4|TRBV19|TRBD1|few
CASSSGQGTEKLFF
TGTGCCAGTAGCTCCGGACAGGGGACAGAAAAACTGTTTTTT
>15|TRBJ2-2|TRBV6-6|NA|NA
CASSYSSGGQGELFF
TGTGCCAGCAGTTACTCGTCGGGGGGCCAAGGGGAGCTGTTTTTT
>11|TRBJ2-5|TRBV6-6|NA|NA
CGSKGVETQYF
TGCGGTAGCAAGGGGGTTGAGACCCAGTACTTC
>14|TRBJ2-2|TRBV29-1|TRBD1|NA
CSVVDRANTGELFF
TGCAGCGTCGTTGACAGGGCGAACACCGGGGAGCTGTTTTTT
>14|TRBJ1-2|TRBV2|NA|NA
CASKGSRTHYGYTF
TGTGCCAGCAAAGGGTCACGGACACACTATGGCTACACCTTC
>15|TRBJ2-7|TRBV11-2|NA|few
CASSRVVGSVYEQYF
TGTGCCAGCAGCCGGGTCGTAGGCTCTGTCTACGAGCAGTACTTC